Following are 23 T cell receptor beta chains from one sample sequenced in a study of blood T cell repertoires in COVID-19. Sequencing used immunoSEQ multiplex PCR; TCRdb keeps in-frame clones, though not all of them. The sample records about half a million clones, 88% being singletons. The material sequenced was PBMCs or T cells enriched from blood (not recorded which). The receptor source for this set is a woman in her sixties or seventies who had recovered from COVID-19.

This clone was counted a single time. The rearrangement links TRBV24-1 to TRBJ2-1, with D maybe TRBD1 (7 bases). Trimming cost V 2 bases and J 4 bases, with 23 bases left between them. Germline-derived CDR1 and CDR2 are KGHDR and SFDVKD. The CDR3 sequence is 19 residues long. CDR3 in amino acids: CATSDSHRGRGDTYNEQFF. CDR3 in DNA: TGTGCCACCAGTGATTCGCACAGGGGAAGGGGGGATACGTACAATGAGCAGTTCTTC.

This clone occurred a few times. The CDR3 sequence: CASSIVQGTTGELFF. The CDR3 DNA reads TGTGCCAGTAGTATCGTACAGGGGACCACCGGGGAGCTGTTTTTT. The gene calls are TRBV19 and TRBJ2-2; 7 bases match TRBD1. With 3 bases clipped from V and 4 bases from J, the junction kept 5 bases outside the gene matches. The CDR3 loop spans 15 amino acids. From germline, CDR1 is LNHDA and CDR2 SQIVND (reference sequence).

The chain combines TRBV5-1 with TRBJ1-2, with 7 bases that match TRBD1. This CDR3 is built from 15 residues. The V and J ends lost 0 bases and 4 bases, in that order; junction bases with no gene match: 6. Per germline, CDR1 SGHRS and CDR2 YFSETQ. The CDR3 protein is CASSLDYRGSYGYTF. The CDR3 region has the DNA TGCGCCAGCAGCTTGGATTACAGGGGAAGCTATGGCTACACCTTC.

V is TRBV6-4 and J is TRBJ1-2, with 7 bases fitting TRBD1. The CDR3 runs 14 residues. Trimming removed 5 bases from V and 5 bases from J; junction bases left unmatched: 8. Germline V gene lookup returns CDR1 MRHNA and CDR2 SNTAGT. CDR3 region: CASSPTDREYGYTF. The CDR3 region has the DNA TGTGCCAGCAGTCCTACCGACAGGGAGTATGGCTACACCTTC.

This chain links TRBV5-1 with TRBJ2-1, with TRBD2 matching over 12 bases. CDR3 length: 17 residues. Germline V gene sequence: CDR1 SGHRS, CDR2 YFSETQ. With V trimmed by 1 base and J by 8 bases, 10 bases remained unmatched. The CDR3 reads CASSLPPLAGGPYEQFF. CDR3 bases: TGCGCCAGCAGCTTGCCCCCCCTAGCGGGGGGGCCTTATGAGCAGTTCTTC.

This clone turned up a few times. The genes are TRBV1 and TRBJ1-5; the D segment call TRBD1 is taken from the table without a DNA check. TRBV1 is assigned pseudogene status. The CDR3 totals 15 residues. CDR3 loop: CTSSHRGQALGPQHF. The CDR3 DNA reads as TGCACCAGCAGCCACCGGGGACAGGCCCTGGGGCCCCAGCATTTT.

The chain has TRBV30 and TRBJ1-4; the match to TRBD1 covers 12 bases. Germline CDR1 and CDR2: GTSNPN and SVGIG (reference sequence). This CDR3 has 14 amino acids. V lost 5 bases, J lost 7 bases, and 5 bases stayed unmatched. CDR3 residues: CAWGTGGRGEKLFF. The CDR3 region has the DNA TGTGCCTGGGGGACAGGGGGCCGGGGTGAAAAACTGTTTTTT.

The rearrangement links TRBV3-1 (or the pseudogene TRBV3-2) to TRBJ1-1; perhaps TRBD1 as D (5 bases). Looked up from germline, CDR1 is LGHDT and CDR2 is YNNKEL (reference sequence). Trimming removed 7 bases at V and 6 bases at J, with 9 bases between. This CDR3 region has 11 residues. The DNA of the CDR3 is TGTGCCAGCACAGGGTCGGCTGAAGCTTTCTTT. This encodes CASTGSAEAFF.

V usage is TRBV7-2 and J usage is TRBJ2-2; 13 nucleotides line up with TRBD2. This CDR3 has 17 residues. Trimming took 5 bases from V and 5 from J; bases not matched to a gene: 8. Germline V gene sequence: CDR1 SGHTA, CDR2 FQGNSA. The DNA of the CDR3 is TGTGCCAGCAGCGTACTAGCGGGGGGGCCGCGGACCGGGGAGCTGTTTTTT. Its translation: CASSVLAGGPRTGELFF.

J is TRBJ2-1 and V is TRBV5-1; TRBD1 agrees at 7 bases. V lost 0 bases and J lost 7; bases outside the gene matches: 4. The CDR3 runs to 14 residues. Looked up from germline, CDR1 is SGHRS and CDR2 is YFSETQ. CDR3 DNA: TGCGCCAGCAGCTTGGTTAGGGGGCCGAATGAGCAGTTCTTC. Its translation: CASSLVRGPNEQFF. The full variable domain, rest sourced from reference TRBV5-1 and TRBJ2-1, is KAGVTQTPRYLIKTRGQQVTLSCSPISGHRSVSWYQQTPGQGLQFLFEYFSETQRNKGNFPGRFSGRQFSNSRSEMNVSTLELGDSALYLCASSLVRGPNEQFFGPGTRLTVL.

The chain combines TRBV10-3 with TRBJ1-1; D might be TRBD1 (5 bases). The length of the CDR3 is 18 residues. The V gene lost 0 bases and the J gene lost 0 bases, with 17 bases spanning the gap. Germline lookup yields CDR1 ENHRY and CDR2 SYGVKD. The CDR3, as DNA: TGTGCCATCAGTGAGTCGACTCTCAGACAGTTCATGAACACTGAAGCTTTCTTT. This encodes CAISESTLRQFMNTEAFF.

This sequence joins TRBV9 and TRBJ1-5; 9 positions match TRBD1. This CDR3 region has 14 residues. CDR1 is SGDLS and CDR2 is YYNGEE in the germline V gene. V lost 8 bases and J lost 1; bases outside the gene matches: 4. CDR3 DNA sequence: TGTGCCAGTTCCACAGGGGGCAGCAATCAGCCCCAGCATTTT. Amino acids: CASSTGGSNQPQHF.

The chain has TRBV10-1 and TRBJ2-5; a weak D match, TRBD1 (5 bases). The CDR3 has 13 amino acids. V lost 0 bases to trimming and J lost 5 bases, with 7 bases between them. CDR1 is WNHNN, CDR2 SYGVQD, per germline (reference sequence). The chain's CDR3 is CASSESAGETQYF. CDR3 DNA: TGCGCCAGCAGTGAGTCGGCAGGGGAGACCCAGTACTTC.

In DNA, the CDR3 is TGCAGTGCTACAGGTGCAGATACGCAGTATTTT. Translation: CSATGADTQYF. The rearrangement links TRBV20-1 to TRBJ2-3; D is uncertain. The CDR3 consists of 11 residues. V dropped 4 bases and J dropped 4 bases, with 6 bases sitting between them. Per the germline V gene, CDR1 is DFQATT and CDR2 is SNEGSKA (reference sequence).

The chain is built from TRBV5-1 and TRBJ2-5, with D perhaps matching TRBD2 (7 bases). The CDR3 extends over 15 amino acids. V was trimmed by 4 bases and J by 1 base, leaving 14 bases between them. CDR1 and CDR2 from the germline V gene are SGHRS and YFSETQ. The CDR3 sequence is CASSGGRGAQETQYF. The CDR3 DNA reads TGCGCCAGCAGCGGGGGCCGGGGGGCCCAAGAGACCCAGTACTTC.

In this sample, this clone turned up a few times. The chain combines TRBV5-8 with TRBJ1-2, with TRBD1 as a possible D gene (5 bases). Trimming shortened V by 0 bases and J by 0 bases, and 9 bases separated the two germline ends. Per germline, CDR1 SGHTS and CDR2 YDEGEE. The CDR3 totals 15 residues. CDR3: CASSLGQRANYGYTF. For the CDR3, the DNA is TGTGCCAGCAGCTTGGGACAGAGAGCTAACTATGGCTACACCTTC.

CDR3 nucleotides: TGCAGCGCATCGGGAGGGGGCAATCAGCCCCAGCATTTT. This translates into CSASGGGNQPQHF. The chain recombines TRBV29-1 with TRBJ1-5; D might be TRBD1 (5 bases). This CDR3 has 13 amino acids. The V end was cut by 7 bases, the J end by 2 bases, with 12 bases between. The germline CDR1 and CDR2 sequences are SQVTM and ANQGSEA.

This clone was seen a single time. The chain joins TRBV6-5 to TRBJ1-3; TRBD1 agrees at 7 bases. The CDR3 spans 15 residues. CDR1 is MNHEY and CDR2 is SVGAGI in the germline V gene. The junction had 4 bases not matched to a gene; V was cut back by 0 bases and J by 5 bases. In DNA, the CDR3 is TGTGCCAGCAGTTACTCGCGACAGGGAAGAAACACCATATATTTT. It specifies CASSYSRQGRNTIYF.

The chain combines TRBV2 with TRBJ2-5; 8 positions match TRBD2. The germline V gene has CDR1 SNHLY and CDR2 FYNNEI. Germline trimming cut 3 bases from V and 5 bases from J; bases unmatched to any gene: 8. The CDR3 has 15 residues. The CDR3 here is CASSDHAGGGETQYF. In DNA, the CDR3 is TGTGCCAGCAGTGATCACGCGGGGGGCGGGGAGACCCAGTACTTC.

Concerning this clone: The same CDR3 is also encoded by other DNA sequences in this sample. The CDR3 DNA is TGTGCCAGCTCACCACAGGCGGGGGGCCAAGAGACCCAGTACTTC. Translated, it gives CASSPQAGGQETQYF. The gene calls are TRBV18 and TRBJ2-5, with TRBD2 identical over 8 bases. Germline CDR1 reads KGHSH; CDR2 reads LQKENI. Germline trimming cut 1 base from V and 1 base from J; bases unmatched to any gene: 2. The length of the CDR3 is 15 residues.

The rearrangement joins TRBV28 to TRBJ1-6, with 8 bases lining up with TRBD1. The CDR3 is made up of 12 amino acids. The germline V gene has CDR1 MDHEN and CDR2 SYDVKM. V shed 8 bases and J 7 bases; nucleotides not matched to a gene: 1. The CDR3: CASRQGNSPLHF. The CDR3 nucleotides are TGTGCCAGCCGACAGGGGAATTCACCCCTCCACTTT.

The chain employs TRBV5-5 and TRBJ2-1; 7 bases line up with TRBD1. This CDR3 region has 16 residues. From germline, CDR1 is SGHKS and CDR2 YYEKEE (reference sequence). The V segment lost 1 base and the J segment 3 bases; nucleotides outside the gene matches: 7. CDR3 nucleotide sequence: TGTGCCAGCAGCTTGACCGGGACAGTTCTCTACAATGAGCAGTTCTTC. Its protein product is CASSLTGTVLYNEQFF.

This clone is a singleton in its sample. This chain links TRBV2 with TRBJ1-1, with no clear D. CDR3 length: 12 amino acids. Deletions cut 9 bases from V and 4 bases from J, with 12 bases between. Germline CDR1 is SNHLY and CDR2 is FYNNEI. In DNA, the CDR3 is TGTGCCAGTGGCGGGTTTAGCACTGAAGCTTTCTTT. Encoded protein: CASGGFSTEAFF. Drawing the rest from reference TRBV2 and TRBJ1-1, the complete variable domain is EPEVTQTPSHQVTQMGQEVILRCVPISNHLYFYWYRQILGQKVEFLVSFYNNEISEKSEIFDDQFSVERPDGSNFTLKIRSTKLEDSAMYFCASGGFSTEAFFGQGTRLTVV.